This TCR beta chain came from a study of cytomegalovirus exposure and HLA in healthy donors. Across the study: The same platform as the roughly 630 first-cohort repertoires was used for the 110 or so validation repertoires, a later analysis reported.

The method was immunoSEQ multiplex PCR; TCRdb's version includes in-frame clones alone and lacks a portion of them. This sample carries over 110,000 clones, approximately 85% of them seen once, and the ten largest clones take almost 1.5%. This clone was counted a few times. The antigen remains undetermined. Study results and caveats: Reports credit the classifier with highly specific, highly sensitive diagnosis of cytomegalovirus status.

Germline CDR1 MGHRA, CDR2 YSYEKL. There are 17 residues in the CDR3. V lost 2 bases and J lost 1; bases outside the gene matches: 9. From the approximately 120-subject validation cohort, which was separate from the approximately 700-subject first cohort, the donors were drawn. This clonotype originated in a woman in her twenties or thirties in good health and CMV-seronegative. Sequenced material: PBMCs. The chain links TRBV4-1 to TRBJ1-1; 8 nucleotides agree with TRBD1. The CDR3 is CASSQTPAQGANTEAFF. CDR3 bases: TGCGCCAGCAGCCAAACCCCCGCCCAGGGGGCGAACACTGAAGCTTTCTTT.